Sequencing of this TCR beta chain was carried out in a study of cytomegalovirus exposure and HLA in healthy donors. The study, taken as a whole, reports: Presence/absence analyses supposed approximately even sequencing depth among donors.

The CDR3 sequence is 15 residues long. Germline assignment: CDR1 SEHNR and CDR2 FQNEAQ (reference sequence). V shed 0 bases and J shed 2 bases, with 8 bases lying between them. On this clone: Its antigen is unidentified.

It was with 60 Vbeta and 13 Jbeta primers that the PCR ran. Assay: immunoSEQ multiplex PCR; the TCRdb copy retains only in-frame clones and omits some. The table shows hundreds of thousands of clones, with 70% to 85% occurring only once. This TCR came from a girl aged 2-9 years in good health and CMV-seronegative. The sample comprised PBMCs. The gene calls are TRBV7-9 and TRBJ1-3; tentatively, D is TRBD1 (5 bases). Written as DNA, the CDR3 is TGTGCCAGCAGCTTAGCCAGGGTTGCTGGAAACACCATATATTTT. Its translation: CASSLARVAGNTIYF.